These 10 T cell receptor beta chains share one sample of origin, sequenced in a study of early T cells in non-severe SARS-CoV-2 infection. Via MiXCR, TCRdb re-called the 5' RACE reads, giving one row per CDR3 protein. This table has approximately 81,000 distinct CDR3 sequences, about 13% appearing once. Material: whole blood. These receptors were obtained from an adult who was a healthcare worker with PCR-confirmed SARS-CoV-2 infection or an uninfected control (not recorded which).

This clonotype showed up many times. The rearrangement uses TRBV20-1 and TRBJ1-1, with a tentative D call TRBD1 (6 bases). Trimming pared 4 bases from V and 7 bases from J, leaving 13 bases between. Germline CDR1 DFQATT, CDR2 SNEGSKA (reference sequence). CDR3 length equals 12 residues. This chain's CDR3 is CSATRGGIEAFF. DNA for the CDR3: TGCAGTGCTACCCGAGGGGGGATTGAAGCTTTCTTT.

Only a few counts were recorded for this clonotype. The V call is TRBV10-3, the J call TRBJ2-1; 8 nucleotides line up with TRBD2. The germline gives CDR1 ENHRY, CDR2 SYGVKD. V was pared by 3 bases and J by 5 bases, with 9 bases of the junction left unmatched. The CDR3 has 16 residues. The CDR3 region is CAISDLSGGSDNEQFF. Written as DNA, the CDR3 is TGTGCCATCAGTGATTTGAGCGGGGGCTCAGACAATGAGCAGTTCTTC.

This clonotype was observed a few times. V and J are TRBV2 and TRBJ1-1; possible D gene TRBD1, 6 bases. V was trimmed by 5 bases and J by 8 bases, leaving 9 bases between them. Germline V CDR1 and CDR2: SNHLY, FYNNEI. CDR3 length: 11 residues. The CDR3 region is CASSTGKEAFF. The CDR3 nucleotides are TGTGCCAGCAGTACAGGGAAGGAAGCTTTCTTT.

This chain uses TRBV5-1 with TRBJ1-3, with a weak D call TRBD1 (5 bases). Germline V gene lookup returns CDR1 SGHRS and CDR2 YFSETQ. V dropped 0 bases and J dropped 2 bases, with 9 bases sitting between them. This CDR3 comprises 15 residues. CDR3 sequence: CASSLVTGAGNTIYF. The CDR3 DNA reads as TGCGCCAGCAGCTTGGTCACGGGGGCTGGAAACACCATATATTTT.

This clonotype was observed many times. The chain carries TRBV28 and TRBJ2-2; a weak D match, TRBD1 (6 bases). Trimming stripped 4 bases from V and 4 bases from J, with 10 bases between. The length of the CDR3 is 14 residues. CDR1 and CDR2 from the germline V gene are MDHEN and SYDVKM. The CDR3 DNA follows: TGTGCCAGCAGTTCCCAAGGGGGCACCGGGGAGCTGTTTTTT. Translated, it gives CASSSQGGTGELFF. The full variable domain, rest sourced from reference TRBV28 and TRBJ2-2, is DVKVTQSSRYLVKRTGEKVFLECVQDMDHENMFWYRQDPGLGLRLIYFSYDVKMKEKGDIPEGYSVSREKKERFSLILESASTNQTSMYLCASSSQGGTGELFFGEGSRLTVL.

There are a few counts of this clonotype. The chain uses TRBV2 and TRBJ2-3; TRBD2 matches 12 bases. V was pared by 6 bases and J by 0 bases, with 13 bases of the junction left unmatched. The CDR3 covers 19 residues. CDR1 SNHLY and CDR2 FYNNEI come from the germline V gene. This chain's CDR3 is CASRWLETSGSPSTDTQYF. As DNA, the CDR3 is TGTGCCAGCAGATGGCTCGAGACTAGCGGGAGCCCTAGCACAGATACGCAGTATTTT.

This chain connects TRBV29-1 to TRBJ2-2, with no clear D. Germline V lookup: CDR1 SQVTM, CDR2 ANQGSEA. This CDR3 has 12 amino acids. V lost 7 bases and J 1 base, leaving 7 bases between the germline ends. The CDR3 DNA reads TGCAGCGGACGCAGGAACACCGGGGAGCTGTTTTTT. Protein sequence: CSGRRNTGELFF.

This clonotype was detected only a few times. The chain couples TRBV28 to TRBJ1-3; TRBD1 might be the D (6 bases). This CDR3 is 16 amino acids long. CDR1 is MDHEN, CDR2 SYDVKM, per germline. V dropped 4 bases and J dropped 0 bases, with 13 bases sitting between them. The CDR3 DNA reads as TGTGCCAGCAGTTCCCTGACAGGAGTCTCTGGAAACACCATATATTTT. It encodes CASSSLTGVSGNTIYF.

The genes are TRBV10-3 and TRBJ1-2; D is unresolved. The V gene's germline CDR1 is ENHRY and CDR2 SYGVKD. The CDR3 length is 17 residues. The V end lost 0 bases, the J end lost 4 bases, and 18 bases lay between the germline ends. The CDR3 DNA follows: TGTGCCATCAGTGAGTCTCGGACTAGCTTACCTTCCTATGGCTACACCTTC. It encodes CAISESRTSLPSYGYTF.

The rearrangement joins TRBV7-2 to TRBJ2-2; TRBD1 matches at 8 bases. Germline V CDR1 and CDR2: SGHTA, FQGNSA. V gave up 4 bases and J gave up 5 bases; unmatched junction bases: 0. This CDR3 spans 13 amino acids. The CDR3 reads CASSWTGTGELFF. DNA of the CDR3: TGTGCCAGCAGCTGGACAGGGACCGGGGAGCTGTTTTTT.